This T cell receptor beta chain was retrieved from a study of beta chain features in type 1 diabetes. Study-wide context: The number of sorted cells examined across all samples was fewer than 110,000,000.

Overall study results and limits: Compared with healthy donors, patients appeared to share more similar naive, central memory and regulatory TCRB repertoires.

The length of the CDR3 is 16 residues. Looked up from germline, CDR1 is SGHNT and CDR2 is YYREEE (reference sequence). J was trimmed by 4 bases and V by 0 bases; bases with no gene match: 5. To note about this clone: The antigen remains undetermined.

Via the markers CD45RO/CCR7/CD25/CD127/CD95/CD27, stem cell-like memory, regulatory, central memory and naive CD4+ cells were sorted. Isolated RNA was reverse transcribed in full, so expressed TCRB transcripts were sequenced. TCRdb's copy holds only in-frame clones and misses some; the assay was immunoSEQ multiplex PCR. This table has approximately 23,000 clones, roughly three quarters appearing once. The sample comprised Tregs from blood. The receptor comes from a woman aged 35 to 49 in good health. This chain uses TRBV5-4 with TRBJ2-2; 8 bases map to TRBD2. The CDR3 nucleotides read TGTGCCAGCAGCTTGGGGGGACTAGGATCCACCGGGGAGCTGTTTTTT. The encoded protein is CASSLGGLGSTGELFF. Combining the CDR3 with reference TRBV5-4 and TRBJ2-2 gives the whole variable domain ETGVTQSPTHLIKTRGQQVTLRCSSQSGHNTVSWYQQALGQGPQFIFQYYREEENGRGNFPPRFSGLQFPNYSSELNVNALELDDSALYLCASSLGGLGSTGELFFGEGSRLTVL.